This TCR beta chain was identified in a study of control samples from healthy donors and cancer patients. Produced via immunoSEQ multiplex PCR; TCRdb's table is partial and in-frame only. The repertoire holds about 70,000 clones, with approximately 94% as singletons. The ends were cut back, 3 bases at V and 0 bases at J, with 18 bases in the middle. CDR1 KGHSH and CDR2 LQKENI come from the germline V gene. The CDR3 covers 18 residues. The TCR originated in a woman aged 25-40 years in good health. The sequencing input was blood. The gene calls are TRBV18 and TRBJ1-3; D is possibly TRBD1 (5 bases). CDR3 amino acids: CASSPYSGQSRSGNTIYF. The CDR3, as DNA: TGTGCCAGCTCACCCTACTCGGGGCAGTCGCGCTCTGGAAACACCATATATTTT.